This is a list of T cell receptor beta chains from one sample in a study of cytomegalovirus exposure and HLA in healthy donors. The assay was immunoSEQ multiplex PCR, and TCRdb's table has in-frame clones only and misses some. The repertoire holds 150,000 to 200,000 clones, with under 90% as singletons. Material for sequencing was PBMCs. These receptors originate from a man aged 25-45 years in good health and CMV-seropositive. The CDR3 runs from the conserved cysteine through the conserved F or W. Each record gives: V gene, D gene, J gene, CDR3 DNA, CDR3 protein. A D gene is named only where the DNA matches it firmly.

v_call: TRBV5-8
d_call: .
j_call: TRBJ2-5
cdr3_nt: TGTGCCAGCAGTAACGGACAGTTTTTGGAGACCCAGTACTTC
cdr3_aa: CASSNGQFLETQYF

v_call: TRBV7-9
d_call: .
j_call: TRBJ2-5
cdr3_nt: TGTGCCAGCAGCTTATCTTCCAGGGCGGAGACCCAGTACTTC
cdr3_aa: CASSLSSRAETQYF

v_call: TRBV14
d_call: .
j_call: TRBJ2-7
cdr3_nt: TGTGCCAGCAGCCAAGCCAGAGGACTGATGGGCTCCTACGAGCAGTACTTC
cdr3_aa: CASSQARGLMGSYEQYF

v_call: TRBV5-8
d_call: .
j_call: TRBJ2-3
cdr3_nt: TGTGCCAGCAGCATCCGACAGGACCCAGATACGCAGTATTTT
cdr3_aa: CASSIRQDPDTQYF

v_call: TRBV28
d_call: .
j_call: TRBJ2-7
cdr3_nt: TGTGCCAGCAGTCCCTTTTGGCTAGCTCCCATTTCCGAGCAGTACTTC
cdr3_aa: CASSPFWLAPISEQYF

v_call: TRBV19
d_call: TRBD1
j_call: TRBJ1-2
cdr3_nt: TGTGCCAGTAGTACCACAGGGGACATTTTTTATGGCTACACCTTC
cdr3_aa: CASSTTGDIFYGYTF

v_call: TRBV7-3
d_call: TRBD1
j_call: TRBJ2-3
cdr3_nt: TGTGCCAGCAGCCCTGGACAGGGGGCAGATACGCAGTATTTT
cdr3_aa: CASSPGQGADTQYF

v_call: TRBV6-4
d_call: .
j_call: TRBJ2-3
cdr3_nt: TGTGCCAGCAGCGCCTTTGGGGGGAGCACAGATACGCAGTATTTT
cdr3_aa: CASSAFGGSTDTQYF

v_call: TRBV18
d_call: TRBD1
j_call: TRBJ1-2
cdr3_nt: TGTGCCAGCTCACCCGAGGACAGGCACTTCTATGGCTACACCTTC
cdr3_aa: CASSPEDRHFYGYTF

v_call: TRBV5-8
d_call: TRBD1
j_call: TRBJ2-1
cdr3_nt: TGTGCCAGCCAGAGGACAGGGGGACACAATGAGCAGTTCTTC
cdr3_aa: CASQRTGGHNEQFF

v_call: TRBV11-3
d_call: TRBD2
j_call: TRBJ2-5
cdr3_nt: TGTGCCAGCAGCGTCGGGGGGGCCTTCCCAACACAAGAGACCCAGTACTTC
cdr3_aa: CASSVGGAFPTQETQYF

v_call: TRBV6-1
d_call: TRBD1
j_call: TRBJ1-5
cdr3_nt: TGTGCCAGCAGTGGCCGGGACAGGGGCCTTAGCAATCAGCCCCAGCATTTT
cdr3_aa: CASSGRDRGLSNQPQHF